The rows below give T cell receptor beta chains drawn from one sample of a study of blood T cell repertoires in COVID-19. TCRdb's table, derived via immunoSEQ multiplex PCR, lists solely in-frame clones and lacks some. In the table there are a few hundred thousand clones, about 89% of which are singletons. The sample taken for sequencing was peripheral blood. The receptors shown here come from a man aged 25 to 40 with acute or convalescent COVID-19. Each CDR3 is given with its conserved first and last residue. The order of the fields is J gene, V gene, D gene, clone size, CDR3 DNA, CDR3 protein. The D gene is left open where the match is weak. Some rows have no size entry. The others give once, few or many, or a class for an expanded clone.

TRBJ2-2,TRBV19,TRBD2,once,TGTGCCAGTAGTGGGACTAGCGGGCGCTCGAACACCGGGGAGCTGTTTTTT,CASSGTSGRSNTGELFF
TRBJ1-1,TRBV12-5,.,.,TGTGCTAGTGGTTCACAATTCCAGGGGTACACTGAAGCTTTCTTT,CASGSQFQGYTEAFF
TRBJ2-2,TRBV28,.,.,TGTGCCAGCAGACAACAGGTGAACACCGGGGAGCTGTTTTTT,CASRQQVNTGELFF
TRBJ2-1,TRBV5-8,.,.,TGTGCCAGCAGCTCCCTATCCCGGGGGGCCAAGTCAGATGAGCAGTTCTTC,CASSSLSRGAKSDEQFF
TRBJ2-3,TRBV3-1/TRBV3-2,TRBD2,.,TGTGCCAGCAGCCAAGCTTATTTGTGGGGACTAGCTAGCACAGATACGCAGTATTTT,CASSQAYLWGLASTDTQYF
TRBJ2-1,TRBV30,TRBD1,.,TGTGCCTGGATAAGGGGGCGTCCCCCCTACAATGAGCAGTTCTTC,CAWIRGRPPYNEQFF
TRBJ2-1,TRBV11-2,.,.,TGTGCCAGCAGCTTAGGCTCTGCGGATAACTACAATGAGCAGTTCTTC,CASSLGSADNYNEQFF
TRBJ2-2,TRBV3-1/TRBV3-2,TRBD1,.,TGTGCCAGCAGTCTACGACAGGGGGCTGGTAGCGGGGAGCTGTTTTTT,CASSLRQGAGSGELFF
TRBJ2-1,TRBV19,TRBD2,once,TGTGCCAGTAGCCCCATAGCGGGAGGGTACAATGAGCAGTTCTTC,CASSPIAGGYNEQFF
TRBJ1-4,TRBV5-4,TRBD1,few,TGTGCCAGCAGCTTGGGGACAGGGCGAGAAAAACTGTTTTTT,CASSLGTGREKLFF
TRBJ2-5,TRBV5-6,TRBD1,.,TGTGCCAGCAGCCTTGTCGACAGGGATGTCAGGACCCAGTACTTC,CASSLVDRDVRTQYF
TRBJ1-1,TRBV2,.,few,TGTGCCAGCAGAGCCAGGGGAGCGGACACTGAAGCTTTCTTT,CASRARGADTEAFF
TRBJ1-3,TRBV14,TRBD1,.,TGTGCCAGCAGCCGACAGGGGCTTATCTCCTCTGGAAACACCATATATTTT,CASSRQGLISSGNTIYF
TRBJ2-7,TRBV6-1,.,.,TGTGCCAGCAGTGAAAACAGTCGCTACGAGCAGTACTTC,CASSENSRYEQYF
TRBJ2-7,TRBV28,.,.,TGTGCCAGTCGATCCCAGGGATCCTACGAGCAGTACTTC,CASRSQGSYEQYF
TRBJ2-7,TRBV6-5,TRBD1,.,TGTGCCAGCAGTTCCGGGACAGGGCCCTACGAGCAGTACTTC,CASSSGTGPYEQYF
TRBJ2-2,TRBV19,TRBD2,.,TGTGCCAGTAGTATGGGGGGGACCGGGGAGCTGTTTTTT,CASSMGGTGELFF
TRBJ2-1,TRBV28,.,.,TGTGCCAGCAGTTTAAAAGGGTTGGGGCGGTTCTTC,CASSLKGLGRFF
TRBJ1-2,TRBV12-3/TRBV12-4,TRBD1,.,TGTGCCAGCAGCGAAACAGGGGCCTATGGCTACACCTTC,CASSETGAYGYTF
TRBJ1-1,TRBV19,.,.,TGTGCCAGTAGTATCCCCGGGGGGAAAGCTTTCTTT,CASSIPGGKAFF
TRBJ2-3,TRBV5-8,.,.,TGTGCCACCCAGCGGGTACCAGATACGCAGTATTTT,CATQRVPDTQYF
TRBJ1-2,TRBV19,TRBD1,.,TGTGCCAGTAGACTAGGAGGGGGACAGGGGTCCCCTGGCTACACCTTC,CASRLGGGQGSPGYTF
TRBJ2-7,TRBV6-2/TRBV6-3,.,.,TGTGCCAGCAGTTATATCTACGAGCAGTACTTC,CASSYIYEQYF
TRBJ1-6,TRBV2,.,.,TGTGCCAGCAGTGAGGGCATCAACTCCTATAATTCACCCCTCCACTTT,CASSEGINSYNSPLHF
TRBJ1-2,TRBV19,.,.,TGTGCCAGTAGTGAACAGGGTTACGGCTACACCTTC,CASSEQGYGYTF
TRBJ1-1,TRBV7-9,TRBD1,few,TGTGCCAGCAGCCAGGACAGGGGGCTCACTGAAGCTTTCTTT,CASSQDRGLTEAFF
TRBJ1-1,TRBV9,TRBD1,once,TGTGCCAGCAGCCGTGGGACAGGGGGAATGAACACTGAAGCTTTCTTT,CASSRGTGGMNTEAFF
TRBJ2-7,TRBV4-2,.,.,TGTGCCAGCAGCCAAGATGTGCACGGTGGGAGACCCCTCGAGCAGTACTTC,CASSQDVHGGRPLEQYF
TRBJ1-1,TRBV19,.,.,TGTGCCAGTATAGGGAGCCGAGCGGTGAACACTGAAGCTTTCTTT,CASIGSRAVNTEAFF
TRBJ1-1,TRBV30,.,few,TGTGCCTGGGCCAGAGGCACTGAAGCTTTCTTT,CAWARGTEAFF
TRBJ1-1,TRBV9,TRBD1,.,TGTGCCAGCAGCCCCGGGACAGGAGGGGGAGTGACTACTGAAGCTTTCTTT,CASSPGTGGGVTTEAFF
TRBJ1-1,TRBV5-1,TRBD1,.,TGCGCCAGCAGCCCAGGGGGCGCGAGGACTGAAGCTTTCTTT,CASSPGGARTEAFF
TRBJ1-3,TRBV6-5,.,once,TGTGCCATTGGCAGGGGTTACTCTGGAAACACCATATATTTT,CAIGRGYSGNTIYF
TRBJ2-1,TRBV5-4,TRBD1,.,TGTGCCAGCAGCCGGGACAGGTTAGAACAGGGGCAGTTCTTC,CASSRDRLEQGQFF
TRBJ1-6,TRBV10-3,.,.,TGTGCCATCAGTGACTCTGGGGGCAGTAAGAATTCACCCCTCCACTTT,CAISDSGGSKNSPLHF
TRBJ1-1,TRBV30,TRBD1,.,TGTGCCTGGAGTTTTGGCACAGGGGGCTGGACTGAAGCTTTCTTT,CAWSFGTGGWTEAFF
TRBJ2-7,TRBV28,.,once,TGTGCCAGCAGTTTGGGGGGAGTTCTACACTACGAGCAGTACTTC,CASSLGGVLHYEQYF
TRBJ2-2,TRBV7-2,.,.,TGTGCCAGCAGCCCCGACTGGCCCGGGGAGCTGTTTTTT,CASSPDWPGELFF
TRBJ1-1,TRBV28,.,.,TGTGCCAGCAGCAAAAGAGGCGCAGGGCCGCGCGCTGAAGCTTTCTTT,CASSKRGAGPRAEAFF
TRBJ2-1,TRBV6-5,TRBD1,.,TGTGCCAGCAGTCAACCCGGGACAGGGCTCAATGAGCAGTTCTTC,CASSQPGTGLNEQFF